This TCR beta chain was recovered during a study of blood T cells in healthy people across ages. Overall study findings and caveats: Measured against age, TCR beta diversity per million T cells decreased in a roughly linear manner. As naive T cell percentage varied, TCR beta diversity correlated strongly with it.

Germline V gene data show CDR1 as LGHDT and CDR2 as YNNKEL (reference sequence). There are 14 residues in the CDR3. Trimming shortened V by 2 bases and J by 1 base, and 8 bases separated the two germline ends. The study recruited healthy Caucasian donors from Russia who were aged roughly 6 to 95. As for this clonotype: The target antigen is unknown.

Then a second PCR, running about 7 to 11 cycles, was carried out with a sample-barcoded 5' primer and a J-beta primer mix. TCRdb ran MiXCR on the 5' RACE reads and lists one entry per CDR3 protein. The table has some 790,000 distinct CDR3 sequences, 29% seen once. The V and J genes are TRBV3-1 and TRBJ1-2; TRBD1 is a possible D gene (6 bases). This receptor was obtained from a woman of 80 years or more in good health. Specimen: blood. The CDR3 here is CASSQTGNNYGYTF. Here the CDR3 DNA reads TGTGCCAGCAGCCAAACAGGGAATAACTATGGCTACACCTTC.